The next 3 T cell receptor beta chains were all read from a single sample in a study of patients and donors after allogeneic stem cell transplantation. TCRdb reprocessed the RT-PCR reads via MiXCR and lists one record per CDR3 protein. The sample lists 390,000 or so distinct CDR3 sequences; 16% were seen once. Sequencing was performed on blood, either unsorted or a sorted T cell fraction (not recorded which). These receptors originate from a human donor who was either an allogeneic HSCT recipient or a stem cell or donor lymphocyte infusion donor (not recorded which). It is not recorded whose cells these are; they may come from a transplant donor.

This clonotype showed up just a few times. This chain uses TRBV12-3 or TRBV12-4 with TRBJ2-7; no clear D. Trimming removed 2 bases from V and 0 bases from J, with 8 bases in between. CDR3 size: 14 residues. CDR3 region: CASSLQSSSYEQYF. The CDR3 nucleotides are TGTGCCAGCAGTTTACAAAGCAGCTCCTACGAGCAGTACTTC.

This clonotype was seen a few times. V is TRBV5-1 and J is TRBJ2-3, with TRBD2 identical over 12 bases. Trimming cost V 6 bases and J 2 bases; bases outside gene matches: 4. CDR3 length equals 15 residues. The germline gives CDR1 SGHRS, CDR2 YFSETQ. This CDR3 is CASTGLAGPTDTQYF. DNA for the CDR3: TGCGCCAGCACCGGACTAGCGGGACCCACAGATACGCAGTATTTT. Using reference TRBV5-1 and TRBJ2-3 for the parts outside the CDR3, the full variable domain is KAGVTQTPRYLIKTRGQQVTLSCSPISGHRSVSWYQQTPGQGLQFLFEYFSETQRNKGNFPGRFSGRQFSNSRSEMNVSTLELGDSALYLCASTGLAGPTDTQYFGPGTRLTVL.

This clonotype was seen only a few times. The chain recombines TRBV20-1 with TRBJ2-7; no reliable D call. Germline lookup yields CDR1 DFQATT and CDR2 SNEGSKA (reference sequence). CDR3 length: 13 residues. V shed 0 bases and J shed 6 bases, with 12 bases lying between them. CDR3 coding DNA: TGCAGTGCTAGAGATAGTCTACCCCGCGAGCAGTACTTC. Protein sequence: CSARDSLPREQYF.